The sequence of this T cell receptor beta chain was determined in a study of vaccination and CD4 T cells after COVID-19. Study summary: By nasal swab PCR, the convalescent patients were SARS-CoV-2 positive, with fewer than 10 mild cases and one severe. A median of approximately 75 days (range 14 to 241) separated dose two from the taking of post-vaccine samples. Overlapping spike peptides of SARS-CoV-2, HCoV-NL63, HCoV-OC43 and HCoV-229E were used, and cells were stimulated with them.

The CDR3 is made up of 16 amino acids. Germline V CDR1 and CDR2: SGHTA, FQGNSA. Trimming took 2 bases from V and 1 from J; bases not matched to a gene: 4. Specified treatment: roughly 11-day PBMC culture with coronavirus spike peptide pools or control peptides (ViraFEST assay). The sample holds a few counts of this clonotype. Its antigen is currently unknown. Sequenced with the Oncomine TCR Beta short-read assay was DNA taken from cultured CD4+ T cells. TCRdb called the PCR reads again in MiXCR, with one record for every CDR3 protein. The sample records over 15,000 distinct CDR3 sequences, roughly 50% being singletons.

This receptor was obtained from a human donor who had recovered from COVID-19. Input material: CD4+ T cells from blood, cultured in vitro. The rearrangement links TRBV7-2 to TRBJ2-5; TRBD2 aligns across 10 bases. The CDR3 nucleotides read TGTGCCAGCAGCTTATTAAGCGGGGGGGCCCAAGAGACCCAGTACTTC. It is translated as CASSLLSGGAQETQYF.